The rows below give T cell receptor beta chains drawn from one sample of a study of ipilimumab plus nivolumab after autologous stem cell transplantation. Repertoires were generated with immunoSEQ multiplex PCR, while TCRdb's copy carries only in-frame clones and drops some. There are a few thousand clones in the sample; 90% to 95% occur only once, and roughly 1.7% lies in the top ten. The sample consisted of PBMCs, taken in a trial of ipilimumab plus nivolumab as post-transplant consolidation. Source of these receptors: a male donor with primary mediastinal lymphoma. CDR3s include the opening cysteine and the closing phenylalanine or tryptophan. A D gene is named only where the DNA matches it firmly. Clone size appears in some rows only: once, few, many, or a class for an expanded clone.

D gene	J gene	clone size	V gene	CDR3 DNA	CDR3 protein
TRBD1	TRBJ1-4	.	TRBV30	TGTGCCTGGGGCCAGACAGGGAATAATGAAAAACTGTTTTTT	CAWGQTGNNEKLFF
.	TRBJ1-1	.	TRBV6-1	TGTGCCAGCAGTGAAGAGGGGTTACTGGCTGAAGCTTTCTTT	CASSEEGLLAEAFF
.	TRBJ2-5	.	TRBV7-2	TGTGCCAGCAGCTATACTAGGGACCAGTACTTC	CASSYTRDQYF
.	TRBJ1-2	.	TRBV14	TGTGCCAGCAGCCCCACATGGGGCTATGGCTACACCTTC	CASSPTWGYGYTF
TRBD1	TRBJ1-4	.	TRBV28	TGTGCCAGCGCGGTCCCAGGGGGTACTAATGAAAAACTGTTTTTT	CASAVPGGTNEKLFF
.	TRBJ2-7	.	TRBV2	TGTGCCAGCAGTGGGATCGAATCCTACGAGCAGTACTTC	CASSGIESYEQYF
.	TRBJ1-2	.	TRBV7-9	TGTGCCAGCAGCTTAGAGGGGATAGGGACTGGCTACACCTTC	CASSLEGIGTGYTF
.	TRBJ1-6	.	TRBV21-1	TGTGCCAGCAGCGGGGTGCTACACATACATCATAATTCACCCCTCCACTTT	CASSGVLHIHHNSPLHF
.	TRBJ2-2	.	TRBV5-6	TGTGCCAGCAGCTTGGGGCGCGGGGTGAACACCGGGGAGCTGTTTTTT	CASSLGRGVNTGELFF
TRBD1	TRBJ1-1	.	TRBV14	TGTGCCAGCAGCCGCCGGACAGGGGGCCAGAACACTGAAGCTTTCTTT	CASSRRTGGQNTEAFF
.	TRBJ1-1	.	TRBV19	TGTGCCAGTATAGGGTTCCTGTCGGGTACTGAAGCTTTCTTT	CASIGFLSGTEAFF
TRBD1	TRBJ2-7	.	TRBV30	TGTGCCTCGGACAGGGCCTACGAGCAGTACTTC	CASDRAYEQYF
.	TRBJ1-1	.	TRBV30	TGTGCCTGGGACAGAAACACTGAAGCTTTCTTT	CAWDRNTEAFF
.	TRBJ2-3	.	TRBV5-5	TGTGCCAGCAGCTCCCAGGGGACAGATACGCAGTATTTT	CASSSQGTDTQYF
.	TRBJ1-2	.	TRBV12-5	TGTGCTAGTGGTCACACGACGGGCGGCTACACCTTC	CASGHTTGGYTF
.	TRBJ1-1	.	TRBV6-6	TGTGCCAGCAGCCAACTCCGTTTGGGGACTGAAGCTTTCTTT	CASSQLRLGTEAFF
.	TRBJ1-6	once	TRBV7-9	TGTGCCAGCAGCTTAGAACAGTATAATTCACCCCTCCACTTT	CASSLEQYNSPLHF
.	TRBJ2-3	.	TRBV4-1	TGCGCCAGCAGCCACCCCCGTGATACGCAGTATTTT	CASSHPRDTQYF
.	TRBJ2-7	.	TRBV4-1	TGCGCCAGCAGCCACCCAGGTTCCCGCTCCTACGAGCAGTACTTC	CASSHPGSRSYEQYF
.	TRBJ1-5	.	TRBV14	TGTGCCAGCAGCCAAGCAGGGGTCAATCAGCCCCAGCATTTT	CASSQAGVNQPQHF
.	TRBJ1-4	few	TRBV6-1	TGTGCCACGGGACACCCTTTTGAAAAACTGTTTTTT	CATGHPFEKLFF
TRBD1	TRBJ2-7	.	TRBV11-2	TGTGCCAGCAGCGCGGCGGGCTACGTGACAGGGGGCTACGAGCAGTACTTC	CASSAAGYVTGGYEQYF
.	TRBJ2-3	.	TRBV10-1	TGCGCCAGCAGTGGGACCACAGATACGCAGTATTTT	CASSGTTDTQYF